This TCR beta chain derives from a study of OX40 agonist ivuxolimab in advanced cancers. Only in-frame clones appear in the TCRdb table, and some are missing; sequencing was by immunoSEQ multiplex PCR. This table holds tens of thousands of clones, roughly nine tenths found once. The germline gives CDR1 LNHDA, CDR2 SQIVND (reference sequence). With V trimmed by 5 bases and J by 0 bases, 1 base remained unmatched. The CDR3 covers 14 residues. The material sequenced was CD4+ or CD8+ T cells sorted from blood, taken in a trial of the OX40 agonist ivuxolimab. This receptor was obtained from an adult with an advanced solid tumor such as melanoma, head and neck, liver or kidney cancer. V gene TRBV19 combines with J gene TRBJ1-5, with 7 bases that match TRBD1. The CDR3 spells CASSGQVSNQPQHF. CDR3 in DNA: TGTGCCAGTAGTGGACAGGTTAGCAATCAGCCCCAGCATTTT.